This TCR beta chain was sequenced in a study of blood T cell repertoires in COVID-19. CDR3 length: 15 amino acids. CDR1 is PRHDT and CDR2 is FYEKMQ in the germline V gene (reference sequence). The germline V and J ends were trimmed by 7 bases and 2 bases, with 15 bases remaining between them. Using immunoSEQ multiplex PCR, the repertoire was profiled, and TCRdb retains in-frame clones only, with some absent. The sample records roughly 250,000 clones, about 85% being singletons. The chain combines TRBV13 with TRBJ2-4; D is uncertain. The sequencing sample was made of PBMCs or T cells enriched from blood (not recorded which). This receptor was taken from a woman aged 30 to 39 with acute COVID-19. CDR3 region: CASTDSLRTKNIQYF. The CDR3 DNA reads TGTGCCAGCACCGACTCCCTGCGGACCAAAAACATTCAGTACTTC.